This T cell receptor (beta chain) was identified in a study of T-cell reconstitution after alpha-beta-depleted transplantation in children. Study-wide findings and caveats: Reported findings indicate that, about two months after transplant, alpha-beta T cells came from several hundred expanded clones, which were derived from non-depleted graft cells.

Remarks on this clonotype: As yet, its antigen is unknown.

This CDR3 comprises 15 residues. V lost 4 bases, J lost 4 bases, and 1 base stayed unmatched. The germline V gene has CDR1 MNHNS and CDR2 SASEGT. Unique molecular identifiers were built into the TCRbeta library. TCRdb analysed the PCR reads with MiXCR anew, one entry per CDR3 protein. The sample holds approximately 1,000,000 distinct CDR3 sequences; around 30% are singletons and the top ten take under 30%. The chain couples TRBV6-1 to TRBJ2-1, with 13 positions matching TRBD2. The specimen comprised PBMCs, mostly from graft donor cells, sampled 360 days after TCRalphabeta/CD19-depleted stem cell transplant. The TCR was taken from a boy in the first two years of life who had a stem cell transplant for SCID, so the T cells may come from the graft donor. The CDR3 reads CASSATSGGYNEQFF. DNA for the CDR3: TGTGCCAGCAGTGCGACTAGCGGGGGGTACAATGAGCAGTTCTTC.